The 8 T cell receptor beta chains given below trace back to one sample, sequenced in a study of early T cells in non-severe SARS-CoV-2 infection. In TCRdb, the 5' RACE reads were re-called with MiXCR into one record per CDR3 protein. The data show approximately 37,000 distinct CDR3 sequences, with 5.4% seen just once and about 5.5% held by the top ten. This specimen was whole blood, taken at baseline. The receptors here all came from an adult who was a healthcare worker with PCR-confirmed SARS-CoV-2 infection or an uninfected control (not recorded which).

The CDR3 region is CASSPTSGGHNEQFF. For the CDR3, the DNA is TGTGCCAGCAGTCCGACTAGCGGGGGACACAATGAGCAGTTCTTC. The chain recombines TRBV12-3 or TRBV12-4 with TRBJ2-1; 12 bases map to TRBD2. V lost 5 bases and J lost 5; bases outside the gene matches: 4. CDR3 length: 15 amino acids.

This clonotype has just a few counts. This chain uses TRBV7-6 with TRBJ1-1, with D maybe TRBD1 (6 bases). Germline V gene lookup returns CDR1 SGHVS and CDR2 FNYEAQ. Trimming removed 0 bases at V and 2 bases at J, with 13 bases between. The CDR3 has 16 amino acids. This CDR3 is CASSLAGGQPNTEAFF. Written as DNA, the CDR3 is TGTGCCAGCAGCTTAGCGGGGGGCCAGCCTAACACTGAAGCTTTCTTT.

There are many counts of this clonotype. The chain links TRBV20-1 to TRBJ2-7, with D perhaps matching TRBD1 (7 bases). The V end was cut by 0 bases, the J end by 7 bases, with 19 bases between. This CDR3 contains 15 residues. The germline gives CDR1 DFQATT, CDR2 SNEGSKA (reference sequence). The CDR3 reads CSARDLDRDAGEQYF. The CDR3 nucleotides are TGCAGTGCTAGAGATCTTGACAGGGATGCGGGGGAGCAGTACTTC.

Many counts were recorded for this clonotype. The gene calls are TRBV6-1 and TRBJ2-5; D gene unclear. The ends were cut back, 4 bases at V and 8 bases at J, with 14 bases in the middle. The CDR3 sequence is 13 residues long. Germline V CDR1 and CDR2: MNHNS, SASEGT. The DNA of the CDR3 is TGTGCCAGCAGTGGGGATTATCCAGGAACCCAGTACTTC. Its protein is CASSGDYPGTQYF.

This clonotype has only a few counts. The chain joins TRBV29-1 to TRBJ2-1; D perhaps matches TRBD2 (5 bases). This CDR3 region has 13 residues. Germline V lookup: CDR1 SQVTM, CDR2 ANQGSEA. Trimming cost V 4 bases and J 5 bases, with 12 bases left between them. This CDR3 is CSVVGSVNNEQFF. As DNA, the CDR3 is TGCAGCGTTGTAGGTAGCGTTAACAATGAGCAGTTCTTC.

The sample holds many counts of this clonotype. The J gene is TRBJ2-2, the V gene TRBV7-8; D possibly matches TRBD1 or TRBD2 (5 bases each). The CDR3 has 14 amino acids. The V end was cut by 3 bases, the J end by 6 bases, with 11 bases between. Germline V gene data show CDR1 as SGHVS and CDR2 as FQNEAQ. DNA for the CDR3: TGTGCCAGCAGCTTGATAAGGGGAGCCGGGGAGCTGTTTTTT. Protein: CASSLIRGAGELFF.

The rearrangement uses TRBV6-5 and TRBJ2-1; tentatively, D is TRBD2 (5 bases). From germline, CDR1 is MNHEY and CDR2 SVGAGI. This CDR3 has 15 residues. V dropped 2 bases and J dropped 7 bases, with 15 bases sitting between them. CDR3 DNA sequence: TGTGCCAGCAGTTACCGGGGTAGCGAGTTTAATGAGCAGTTCTTC. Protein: CASSYRGSEFNEQFF.

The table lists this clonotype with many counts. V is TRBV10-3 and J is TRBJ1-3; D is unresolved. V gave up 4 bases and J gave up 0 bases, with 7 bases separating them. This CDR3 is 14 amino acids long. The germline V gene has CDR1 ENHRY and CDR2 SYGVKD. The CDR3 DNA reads TGTGCCATCAGTGGACCTAACTCTGGAAACACCATATATTTT. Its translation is CAISGPNSGNTIYF.